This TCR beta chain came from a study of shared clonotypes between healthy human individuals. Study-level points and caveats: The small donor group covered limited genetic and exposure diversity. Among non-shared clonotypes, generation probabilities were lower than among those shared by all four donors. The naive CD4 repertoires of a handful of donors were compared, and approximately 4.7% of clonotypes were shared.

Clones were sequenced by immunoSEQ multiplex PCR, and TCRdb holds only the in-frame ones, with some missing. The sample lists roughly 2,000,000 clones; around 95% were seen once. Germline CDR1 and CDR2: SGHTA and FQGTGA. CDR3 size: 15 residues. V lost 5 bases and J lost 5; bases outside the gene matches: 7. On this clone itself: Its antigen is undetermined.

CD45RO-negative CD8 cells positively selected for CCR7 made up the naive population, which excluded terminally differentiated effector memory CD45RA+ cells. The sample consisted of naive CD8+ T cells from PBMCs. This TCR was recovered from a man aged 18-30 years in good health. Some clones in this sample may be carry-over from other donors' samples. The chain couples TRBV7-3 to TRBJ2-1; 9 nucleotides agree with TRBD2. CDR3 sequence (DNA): TGTGCCAGCAGCCCCAGACTAGCGGACCACAATGAGCAGTTCTTC. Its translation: CASSPRLADHNEQFF. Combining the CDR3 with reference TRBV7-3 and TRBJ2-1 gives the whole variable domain GAGVSQTPSNKVTEKGKYVELRCDPISGHTALYWYRQSLGQGPEFLIYFQGTGAADDSGLPNDRFFAVRPEGSVSTLKIQRTERGDSAVYLCASSPRLADHNEQFFGPGTRLTVL.